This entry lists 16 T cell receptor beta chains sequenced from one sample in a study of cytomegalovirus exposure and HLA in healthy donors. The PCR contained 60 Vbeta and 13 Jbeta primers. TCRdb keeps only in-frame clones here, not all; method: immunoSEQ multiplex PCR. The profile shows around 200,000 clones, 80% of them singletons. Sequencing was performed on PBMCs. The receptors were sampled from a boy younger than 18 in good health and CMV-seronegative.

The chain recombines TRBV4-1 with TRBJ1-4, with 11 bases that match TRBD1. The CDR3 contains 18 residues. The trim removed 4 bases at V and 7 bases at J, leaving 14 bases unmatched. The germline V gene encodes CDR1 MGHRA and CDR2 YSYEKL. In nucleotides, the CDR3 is TGCGCCAGCAGCCCCCCCGGACAGGGGGCATACCGATTTGAAAAACTGTTTTTT. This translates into CASSPPGQGAYRFEKLFF.

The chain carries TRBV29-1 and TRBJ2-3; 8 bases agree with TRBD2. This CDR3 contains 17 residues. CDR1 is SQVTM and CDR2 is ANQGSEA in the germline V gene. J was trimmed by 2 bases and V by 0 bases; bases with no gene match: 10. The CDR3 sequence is CSVEDTSAGALTDTQYF. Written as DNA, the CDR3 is TGCAGCGTTGAAGATACTTCAGCGGGAGCGCTCACAGATACGCAGTATTTT.

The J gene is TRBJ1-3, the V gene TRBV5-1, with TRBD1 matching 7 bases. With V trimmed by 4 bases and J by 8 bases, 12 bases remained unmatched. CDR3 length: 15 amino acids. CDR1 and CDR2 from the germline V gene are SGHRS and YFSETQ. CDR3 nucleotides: TGCGCCAGCAGCCAAGGGACAGCCCCCGATGACACCATATATTTT. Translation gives CASSQGTAPDDTIYF. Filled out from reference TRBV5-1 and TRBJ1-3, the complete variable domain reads KAGVTQTPRYLIKTRGQQVTLSCSPISGHRSVSWYQQTPGQGLQFLFEYFSETQRNKGNFPGRFSGRQFSNSRSEMNVSTLELGDSALYLCASSQGTAPDDTIYFGEGSWLTVV.

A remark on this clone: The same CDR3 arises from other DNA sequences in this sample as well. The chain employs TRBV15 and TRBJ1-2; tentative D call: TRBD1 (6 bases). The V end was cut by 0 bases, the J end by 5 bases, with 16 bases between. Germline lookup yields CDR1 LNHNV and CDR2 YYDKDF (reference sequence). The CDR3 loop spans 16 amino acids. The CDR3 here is CATSRDPAGGGYGYTF. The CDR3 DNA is TGTGCCACCAGCAGAGATCCCGCGGGGGGCGGGTATGGCTACACCTTC.

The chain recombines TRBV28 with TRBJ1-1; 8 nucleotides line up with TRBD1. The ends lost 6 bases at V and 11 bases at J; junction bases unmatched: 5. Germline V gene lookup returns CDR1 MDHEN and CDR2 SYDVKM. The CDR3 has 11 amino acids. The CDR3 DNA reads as TGTGCCAGCAGGGACAGGGAAAAGGCTTTCTTT. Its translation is CASRDREKAFF.

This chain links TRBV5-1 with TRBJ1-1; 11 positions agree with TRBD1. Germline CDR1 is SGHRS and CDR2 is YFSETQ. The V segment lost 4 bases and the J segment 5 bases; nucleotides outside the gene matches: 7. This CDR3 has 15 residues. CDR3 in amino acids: CASSTGQGARTEAFF. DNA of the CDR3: TGCGCCAGCAGCACCGGACAGGGGGCGCGGACTGAAGCTTTCTTT.

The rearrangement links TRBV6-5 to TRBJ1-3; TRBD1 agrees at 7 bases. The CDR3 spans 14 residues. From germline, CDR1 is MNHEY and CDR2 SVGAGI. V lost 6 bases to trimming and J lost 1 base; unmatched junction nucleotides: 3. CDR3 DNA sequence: TGTGCCAGCAGAACAGGGGTTTCTGGAAACACCATATATTTT. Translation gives CASRTGVSGNTIYF.

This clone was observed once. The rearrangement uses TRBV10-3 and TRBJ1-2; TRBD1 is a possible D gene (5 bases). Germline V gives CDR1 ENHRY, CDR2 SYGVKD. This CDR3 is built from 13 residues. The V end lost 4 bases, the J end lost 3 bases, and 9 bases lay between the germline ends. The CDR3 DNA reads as TGTGCCATCAGTGGGGGGACTTACTATGGCTACACCTTC. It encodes CAISGGTYYGYTF.

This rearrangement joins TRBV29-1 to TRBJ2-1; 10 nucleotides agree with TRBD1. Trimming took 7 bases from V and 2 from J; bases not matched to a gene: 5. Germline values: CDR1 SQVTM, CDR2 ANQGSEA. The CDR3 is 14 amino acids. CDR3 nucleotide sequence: TGCAGCGGACGGGACAGGGGTCCCTACAATGAGCAGTTCTTC. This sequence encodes CSGRDRGPYNEQFF.

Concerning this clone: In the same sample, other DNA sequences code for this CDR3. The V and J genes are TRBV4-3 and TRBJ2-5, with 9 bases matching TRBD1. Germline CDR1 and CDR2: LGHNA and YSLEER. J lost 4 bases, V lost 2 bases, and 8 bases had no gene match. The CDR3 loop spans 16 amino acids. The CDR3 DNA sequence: TGCGCCAGCAGCCAAAGTGTGGGACAGGGAAGAGAGACCCAGTACTTC. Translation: CASSQSVGQGRETQYF.

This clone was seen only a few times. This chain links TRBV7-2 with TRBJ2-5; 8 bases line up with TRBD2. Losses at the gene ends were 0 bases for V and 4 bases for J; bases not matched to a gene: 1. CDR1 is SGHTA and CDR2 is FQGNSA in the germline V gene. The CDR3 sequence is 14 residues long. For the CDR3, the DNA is TGTGCCAGCAGCTTAGCGGCGGGAGGAGAGACCCAGTACTTC. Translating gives CASSLAAGGETQYF.

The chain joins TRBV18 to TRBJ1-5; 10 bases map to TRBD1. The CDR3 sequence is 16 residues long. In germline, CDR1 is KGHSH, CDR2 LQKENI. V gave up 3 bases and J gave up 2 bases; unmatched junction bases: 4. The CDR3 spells CASSPAGTGGNQPQHF. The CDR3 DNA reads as TGTGCCAGCTCACCTGCCGGGACAGGGGGCAATCAGCCCCAGCATTTT.

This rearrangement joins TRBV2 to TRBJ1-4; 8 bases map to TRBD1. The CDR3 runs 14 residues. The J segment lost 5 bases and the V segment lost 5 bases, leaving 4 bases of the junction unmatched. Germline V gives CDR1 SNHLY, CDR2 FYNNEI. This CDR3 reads CASSRDRGNEKLFF. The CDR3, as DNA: TGTGCCAGCAGTAGAGACAGGGGAAATGAAAAACTGTTTTTT. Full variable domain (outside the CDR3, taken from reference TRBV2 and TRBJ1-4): EPEVTQTPSHQVTQMGQEVILRCVPISNHLYFYWYRQILGQKVEFLVSFYNNEISEKSEIFDDQFSVERPDGSNFTLKIRSTKLEDSAMYFCASSRDRGNEKLFFGSGTQLSVL.

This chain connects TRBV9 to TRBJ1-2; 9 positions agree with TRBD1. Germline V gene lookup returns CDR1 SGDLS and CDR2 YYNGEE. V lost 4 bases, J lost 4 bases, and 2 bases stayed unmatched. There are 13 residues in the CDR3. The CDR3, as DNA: TGTGCCAGCAGCCGACAGGGGGGCTATGGCTACACCTTC. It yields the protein CASSRQGGYGYTF.

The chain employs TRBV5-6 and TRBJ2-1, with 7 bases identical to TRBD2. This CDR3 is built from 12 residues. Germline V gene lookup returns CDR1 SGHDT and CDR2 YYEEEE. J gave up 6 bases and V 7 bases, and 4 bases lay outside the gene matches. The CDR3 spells CASLTSRNEQFF. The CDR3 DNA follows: TGTGCCAGCCTGACTAGCCGCAATGAGCAGTTCTTC.

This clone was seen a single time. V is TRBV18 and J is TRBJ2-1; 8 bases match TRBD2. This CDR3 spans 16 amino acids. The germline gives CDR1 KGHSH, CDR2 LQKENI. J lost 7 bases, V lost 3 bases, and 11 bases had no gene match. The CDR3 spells CASSPPRFSGENEQFF. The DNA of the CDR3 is TGTGCCAGCTCACCCCCAAGGTTTAGCGGGGAGAATGAGCAGTTCTTC.